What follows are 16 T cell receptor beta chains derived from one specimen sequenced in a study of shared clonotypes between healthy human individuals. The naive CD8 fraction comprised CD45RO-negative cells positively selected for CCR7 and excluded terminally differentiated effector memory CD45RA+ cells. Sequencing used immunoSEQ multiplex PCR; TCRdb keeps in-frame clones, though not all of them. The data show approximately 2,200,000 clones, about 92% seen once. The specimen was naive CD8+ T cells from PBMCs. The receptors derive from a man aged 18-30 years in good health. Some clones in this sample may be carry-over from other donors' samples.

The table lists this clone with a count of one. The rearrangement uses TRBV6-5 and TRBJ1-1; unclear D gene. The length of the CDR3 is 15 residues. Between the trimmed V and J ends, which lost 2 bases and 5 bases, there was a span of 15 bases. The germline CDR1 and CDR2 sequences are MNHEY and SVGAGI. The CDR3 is CASSYTGEGSTEAFF. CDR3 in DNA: TGTGCCAGCAGTTACACTGGGGAGGGAAGTACTGAAGCTTTCTTT.

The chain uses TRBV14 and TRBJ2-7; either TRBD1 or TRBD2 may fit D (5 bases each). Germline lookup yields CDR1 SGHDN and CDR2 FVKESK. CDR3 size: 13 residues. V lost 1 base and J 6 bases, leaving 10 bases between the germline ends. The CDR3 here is CASSQGGTLEQYF. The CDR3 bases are TGTGCCAGCAGCCAAGGGGGGACCCTCGAGCAGTACTTC. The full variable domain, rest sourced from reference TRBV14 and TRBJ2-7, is EAGVTQFPSHSVIEKGQTVTLRCDPISGHDNLYWYRRVMGKEIKFLLHFVKESKQDESGMPNNRFLAERTGGTYSTLKVQPAELEDSGVYFCASSQGGTLEQYFGPGTRLTVT.

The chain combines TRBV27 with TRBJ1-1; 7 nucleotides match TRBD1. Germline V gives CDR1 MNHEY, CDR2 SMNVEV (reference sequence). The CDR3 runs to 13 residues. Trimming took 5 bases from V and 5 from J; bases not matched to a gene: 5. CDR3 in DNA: TGTGCCAGCAGTCAAGGGGGCAGGACTGAAGCTTTCTTT. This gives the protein CASSQGGRTEAFF.

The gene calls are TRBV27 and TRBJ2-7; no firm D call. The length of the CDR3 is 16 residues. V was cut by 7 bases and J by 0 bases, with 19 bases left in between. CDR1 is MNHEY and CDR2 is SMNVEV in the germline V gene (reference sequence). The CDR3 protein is CASTRYWAESSYEQYF. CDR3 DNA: TGTGCCAGCACTCGGTATTGGGCAGAGAGCTCCTACGAGCAGTACTTC.

CDR3: CASSQGVRTDTQYF. The DNA for the CDR3 is TGCGCCAGCAGCCAAGGGGTCCGAACAGATACGCAGTATTTT. The chain employs TRBV4-3 and TRBJ2-3; no clear D. Germline CDR1 reads LGHNA; CDR2 reads YSLEER. This CDR3 contains 14 residues. The V gene lost 1 base and the J gene lost 3 bases, with 8 bases spanning the gap.

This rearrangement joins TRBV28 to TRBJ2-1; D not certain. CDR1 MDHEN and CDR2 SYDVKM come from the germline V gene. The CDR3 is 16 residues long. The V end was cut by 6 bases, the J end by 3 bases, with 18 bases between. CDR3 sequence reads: CASSHITPASYNEQFF. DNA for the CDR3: TGTGCCAGCAGCCACATTACTCCCGCAAGCTACAATGAGCAGTTCTTC. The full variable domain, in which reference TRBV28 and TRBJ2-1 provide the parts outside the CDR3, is DVKVTQSSRYLVKRTGEKVFLECVQDMDHENMFWYRQDPGLGLRLIYFSYDVKMKEKGDIPEGYSVSREKKERFSLILESASTNQTSMYLCASSHITPASYNEQFFGPGTRLTVL.

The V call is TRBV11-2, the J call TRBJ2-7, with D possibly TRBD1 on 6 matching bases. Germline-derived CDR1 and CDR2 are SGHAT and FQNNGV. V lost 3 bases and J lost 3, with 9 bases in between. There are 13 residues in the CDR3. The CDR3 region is CASSLTGYYEQYF. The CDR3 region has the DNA TGTGCCAGCAGCTTGACAGGTTACTACGAGCAGTACTTC.

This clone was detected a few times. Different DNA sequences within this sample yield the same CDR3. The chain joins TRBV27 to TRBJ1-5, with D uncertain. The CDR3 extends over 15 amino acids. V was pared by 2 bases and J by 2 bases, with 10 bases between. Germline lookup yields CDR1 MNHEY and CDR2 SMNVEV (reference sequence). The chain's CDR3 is CASSLAGSGNQPQHF. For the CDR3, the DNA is TGTGCCAGCAGTTTAGCGGGCTCGGGCAATCAGCCCCAGCATTTT.

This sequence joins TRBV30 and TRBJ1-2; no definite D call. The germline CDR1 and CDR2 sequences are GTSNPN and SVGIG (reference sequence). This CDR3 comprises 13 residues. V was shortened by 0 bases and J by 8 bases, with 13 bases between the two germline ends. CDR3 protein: CAWSVSAVSGYTF. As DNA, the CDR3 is TGTGCCTGGAGTGTATCGGCAGTGAGCGGCTACACCTTC.

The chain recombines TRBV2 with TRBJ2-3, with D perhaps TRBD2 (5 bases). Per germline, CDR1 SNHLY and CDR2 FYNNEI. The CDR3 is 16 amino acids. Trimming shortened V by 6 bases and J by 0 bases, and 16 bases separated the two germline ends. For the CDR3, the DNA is TGTGCCAGCAGGAGGCGGGCGGCCTCTAGCACAGATACGCAGTATTTT. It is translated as CASRRRAASSTDTQYF. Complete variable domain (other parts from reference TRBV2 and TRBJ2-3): EPEVTQTPSHQVTQMGQEVILRCVPISNHLYFYWYRQILGQKVEFLVSFYNNEISEKSEIFDDQFSVERPDGSNFTLKIRSTKLEDSAMYFCASRRRAASSTDTQYFGPGTRLTVL.

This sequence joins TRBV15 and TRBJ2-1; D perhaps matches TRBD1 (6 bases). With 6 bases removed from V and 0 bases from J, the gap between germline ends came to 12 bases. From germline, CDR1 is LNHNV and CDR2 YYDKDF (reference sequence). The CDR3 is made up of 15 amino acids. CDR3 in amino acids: CATRADSSSYNEQFF. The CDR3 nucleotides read TGTGCCACCAGAGCGGACAGCAGCTCCTACAATGAGCAGTTCTTC. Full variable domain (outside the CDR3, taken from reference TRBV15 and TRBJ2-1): DAMVIQNPRYQVTQFGKPVTLSCSQTLNHNVMYWYQQKSSQAPKLLFHYYDKDFNNEADTPDNFQSRRPNTSFCFLDIRSPGLGDTAMYLCATRADSSSYNEQFFGPGTRLTVL.

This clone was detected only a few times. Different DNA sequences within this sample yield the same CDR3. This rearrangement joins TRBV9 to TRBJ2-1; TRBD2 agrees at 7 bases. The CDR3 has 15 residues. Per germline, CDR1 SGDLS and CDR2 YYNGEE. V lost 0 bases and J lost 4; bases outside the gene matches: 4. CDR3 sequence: CASSVGLAEYNEQFF. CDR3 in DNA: TGTGCCAGCAGCGTAGGACTAGCAGAATACAATGAGCAGTTCTTC. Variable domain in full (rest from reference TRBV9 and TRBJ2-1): DSGVTQTPKHLITATGQRVTLRCSPRSGDLSVYWYQQSLDQGLQFLIQYYNGEERAKGNILERFSAQQFPDLHSELNLSSLELGDSALYFCASSVGLAEYNEQFFGPGTRLTVL.

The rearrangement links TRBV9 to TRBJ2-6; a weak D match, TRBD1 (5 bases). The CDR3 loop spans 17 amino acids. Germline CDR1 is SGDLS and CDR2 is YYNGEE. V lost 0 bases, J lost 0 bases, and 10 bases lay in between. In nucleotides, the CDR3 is TGTGCCAGCAGCGTAGCGCCAGGGTTCTCTGGGGCCAACGTCCTGACTTTC. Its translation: CASSVAPGFSGANVLTF.

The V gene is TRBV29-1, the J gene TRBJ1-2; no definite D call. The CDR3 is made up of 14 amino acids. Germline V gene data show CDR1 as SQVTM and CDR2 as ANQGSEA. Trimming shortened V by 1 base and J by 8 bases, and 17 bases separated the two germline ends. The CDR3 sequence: CSVEGGLPLWGYTF. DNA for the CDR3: TGCAGCGTTGAAGGGGGTCTCCCTCTATGGGGCTACACCTTC.

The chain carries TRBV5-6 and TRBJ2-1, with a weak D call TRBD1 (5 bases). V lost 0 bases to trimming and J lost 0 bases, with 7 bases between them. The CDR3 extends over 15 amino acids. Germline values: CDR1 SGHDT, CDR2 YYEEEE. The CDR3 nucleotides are TGTGCCAGCAGCTTGGGGACATACTCCTACAATGAGCAGTTCTTC. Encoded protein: CASSLGTYSYNEQFF.

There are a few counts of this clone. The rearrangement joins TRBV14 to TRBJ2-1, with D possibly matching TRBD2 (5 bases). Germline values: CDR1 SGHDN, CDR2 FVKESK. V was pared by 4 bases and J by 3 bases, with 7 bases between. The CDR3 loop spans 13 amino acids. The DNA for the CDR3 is TGTGCCAGCAGCCGACGGGACTACAATGAGCAGTTCTTC. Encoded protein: CASSRRDYNEQFF.